This T cell receptor beta chain was identified during a study of type 1 regulatory T cells. Study summary: This in vitro CD4 product, T-allo10, is enriched for Tr1 cells and alloantigen-specific.

CDR3 length equals 15 residues. Losses at the gene ends were 2 bases for V and 4 bases for J; bases not matched to a gene: 4. In germline, CDR1 is MGHRA, CDR2 YSYEKL. Only a few counts were recorded for this clonotype. TCRdb ran MiXCR on the reads and lists one entry per CDR3 protein. This table holds 90,000 to 100,000 distinct CDR3 sequences, 25% to 40% found once. V is TRBV4-1 and J is TRBJ2-7; 11 bases are a match to TRBD2. Sequenced sample: CD4+ T cells, either the whole sample or a sorted fraction (not recorded which). This TCR came from a human donor in good health. The CDR3 DNA reads as TGCGCCAGCAGCCAACTAGCGGGAGGCTGGTACGAGCAGTACTTC. Translated, it gives CASSQLAGGWYEQYF.